This T cell receptor beta chain was captured in a study of blood T cells in healthy people across ages. Approximately 9.2 milliliters was the volume of peripheral blood drawn from each donor. A few counts support this clonotype. Its antigen remains unknown. Overall study results and limits: Both higher diversity and more naive CD4+ cells marked long-lived donors when set against aged donors. Expanded clonotype shifts may have been confounded, as the donors had an unknown CMV status.

Deletions cut 3 bases from V and 13 bases from J, with 21 bases between. The CDR3 is 14 residues long. Together with a sample-barcoded 5' primer, a J-beta primer mix was included in a second PCR lasting about 7 to 12 cycles. A template-switch adaptor containing 12 random nucleotides labeled each cDNA molecule. One entry per CDR3 protein results from TCRdb running MiXCR on the 5' RACE reads. The data hold about 1.1 million distinct CDR3 sequences, with roughly two fifths observed a single time. The J gene is TRBJ1-2, the V gene TRBV12-3 or TRBV12-4; D perhaps matches TRBD1 (5 bases). The sequencing input was blood. The receptor was isolated from a man between 18 and 35 years old in good health. CDR3: CASSFGPVQGGLTF. The CDR3 DNA sequence: TGTGCCAGCAGTTTCGGCCCTGTGCAGGGCGGTCTCACCTTC.